The entry below gives a single T cell receptor beta chain sequence along with its context. No antigen is known for it. There are no base qualities to consult, and no much larger clone falls within one base. Each collaborating institution followed its own protocols to collect whole blood in K2EDTA tubes. For TCRbeta analysis, collaborator samples were shipped as frozen whole blood, as isolated PBMCs, or as DNA extracted from either sample type. TCRbeta CDR3 regions were amplified from genomic DNA using the immunoSEQ Assay, a bias-controlled multiplex PCR. For the original study's pipeline: Nucleated cell counts per sample were estimated from amplification of reference gene primers within the assay. To quantify the absolute abundance of each unique TCRbeta CDR3 rearrangement, sequence reads were collapsed and filtered. For each sample, productive Simpson clonality was calculated as the square root of Simpson's diversity index over productive rearrangements. Sourced from immuneACCESS, this table was stored by TCRdb with only in-frame sequences that have V and J called. A share of the clones is absent; for the studies checked, an unresolved V gene accounts for under half, and the remainder has no known explanation. That table is the source of V, J and clone size, and D and trimming were worked out from the DNA. The sample table records about 190,000 clones; roughly 88% of these occur just once. Roughly 4.2% of the sample rests with the top ten.

These data belong to a study of blood T cell repertoires in COVID-19 (dated by TCRdb to the early 2020s). Broadly, across the study: Samples from collaborators originated in the United States, Italy and Spain and spanned both the acute and convalescent phases of COVID-19. The prospective study material was composed of cDNA or gDNA derived from T cells, B-cell-depleted T cells, or PBMCs. The sample metadata nearly always contained a de-identified subject ID, COVID-19 status, age in years and sex. Subjects who had been exposed to COVID-19, were actively infected with it, or had recovered from it provided the deeply sampled blood TCRbeta repertoires that made up the dataset. HLA class I and class II types, where available, came from metadata supplied by the sample provider rather than from assay-based typing. The repertoires were released in a freely available public database meant as a resource for research on the immune response to SARS-CoV-2. The samples were drawn from the first 160 participants of the ongoing ImmuneRACE study and from more than 1,000 subjects provided by 6 global collaborators.

For CDR1 and CDR2, the germline V gene lists MGHDK and SYGVNS. V is pruned by 4 bases and J by 3 bases, leaving 3 bases of the junction without a gene match. The CDR3, from cysteine to phenylalanine, totals 14 residues. Only the CDR3 DNA is retained, 42 bases long and in frame from the first base. On the study overall, not on this receptor specifically: The quantity of clinical and demographic metadata differed by source and by participant and was supplied without curation.

Rearrangement joined TRBV25-1 to TRBJ2-7; the junction holds 10 bases that match TRBD2. The source is a woman in her 30s with acute or convalescent COVID-19. Sequencing was done on a sample of peripheral blood. The bases are TGTGCCAGCAGTGTCCCTAGCGGGAGCTACGAGCAGTACTTC. Translation gives CASSVPSGSYEQYF.